This TCR beta chain was documented in a study of T-cell reconstitution after alpha-beta-depleted transplantation in children. Points from the study as a whole: T-cell counts and diversity at one year post-transplant came mainly from newly produced T cells. About two months after transplant, alpha-beta T cells reportedly came from several hundred expanded graft clones.

A few counts support this clonotype. Its target is not known. V was pared by 3 bases and J by 0 bases, with 11 bases between. This CDR3 has 15 amino acids. Germline V gives CDR1 SGHAT, CDR2 FQDESV (reference sequence). Construction of the TCRbeta library involved unique molecular identifiers. One entry per CDR3 protein, called by TCRdb with MiXCR from the PCR reads. The repertoire includes around 300,000 distinct CDR3 sequences, approximately 23% of them detected once, and about a tenth sits in the top ten. This sequence was found in a male patient younger than 18 who had a stem cell transplant for acute lymphoblastic leukemia, so the T cells may come from the graft donor. This specimen consisted of PBMCs, mostly from graft donor cells, obtained 180 days after TCRalphabeta/CD19-depleted stem cell transplant. V and J are TRBV11-1 and TRBJ1-2, with unresolved D. The CDR3 is CASSFAPGPNYGYTF. CDR3 sequence (DNA): TGTGCCAGCAGCTTTGCCCCAGGACCTAACTATGGCTACACCTTC. Drawing the rest from reference TRBV11-1 and TRBJ1-2, the complete variable domain is EAEVAQSPRYKITEKSQAVAFWCDPISGHATLYWYRQILGQGPELLVQFQDESVVDDSQLPKDRFSAERLKGVDSTLKIQPAELGDSAMYLCASSFAPGPNYGYTFGSGTRLTVV.